The rows below give T cell receptor beta chains drawn from one sample of a study of graft-versus-host responses after intestinal transplantation. Assay used: immunoSEQ multiplex PCR; TCRdb lists only in-frame clones, some missing. The repertoire holds roughly 19,000 clones, with roughly 94% as singletons. Sequencing used PBMCs, obtained 23 days after intestinal transplant. The source of these receptors is a human patient who received an intestinal transplant, so some T cells may come from the graft donor. Both conserved end residues are part of each CDR3. The D gene is left open where the match is weak. Part of the rows lack a size; the others show once, few, many or a class for expanded clones.

>TRBD1|TRBJ2-7|NA|TRBV19
CASAPGQVSYEQYF
TGTGCCAGTGCCCCGGGACAGGTCTCCTACGAGCAGTACTTC
>NA|TRBJ2-1|NA|TRBV7-2
CASSPTVVEQFF
TGTGCCAGCAGCCCTACGGTGGTTGAGCAGTTCTTC
>TRBD2|TRBJ2-2|NA|TRBV27
CASSLYAAGAGGELFF
TGTGCCAGCAGTTTATACGCAGCGGGGGCGGGCGGGGAGCTGTTTTTT
>TRBD1|TRBJ2-5|NA|TRBV5-1
CASSLGRGLETQYF
TGCGCCAGCAGCTTGGGCAGGGGGCTTGAGACCCAGTACTTC
>NA|TRBJ2-1|NA|TRBV27
CASSSDSDYPFGQFF
TGTGCCAGCAGTTCGGACAGCGATTACCCCTTTGGGCAGTTCTTC
>NA|TRBJ2-5|NA|TRBV19
CASSMVLGPQETQYF
TGTGCCAGTAGTATGGTTCTAGGCCCCCAAGAGACCCAGTACTTC
>TRBD1|TRBJ1-1|NA|TRBV7-9
CASSFGTGGTEAFF
TGTGCCAGCAGCTTCGGGACAGGGGGGACTGAAGCTTTCTTT
>NA|TRBJ2-5|NA|TRBV15
CATRAQETQYF
TGTGCCACCCGGGCCCAAGAGACCCAGTACTTC
>NA|TRBJ2-7|NA|TRBV4-1
CASSLGIIGYEQYF
TGCGCCAGCAGCCTAGGGATAATAGGCTACGAGCAGTACTTC
>TRBD2|TRBJ2-5|NA|TRBV27
CASMSGGQETQYF
TGTGCCAGCATGTCCGGGGGGCAAGAGACCCAGTACTTC
>TRBD1|TRBJ2-6|NA|TRBV5-6
CASSLRDSLSGANVLTF
TGTGCCAGCAGCTTGCGGGACAGCCTCTCTGGGGCCAACGTCCTGACTTTC
>NA|TRBJ1-2|NA|TRBV25-1
CASSESPGPNYGYTF
TGTGCCAGCAGTGAATCGCCGGGGCCAAACTATGGCTACACCTTC
>TRBD1|TRBJ1-1|NA|TRBV5-1
CASSQTQGDTEAFF
TGCGCCAGCAGCCAGACACAGGGGGACACTGAAGCTTTCTTT
>NA|TRBJ2-5|NA|TRBV6-1
CASSLDIQETQYF
TGTGCCAGCAGTTTGGACATCCAAGAGACCCAGTACTTC
>NA|TRBJ2-5|NA|TRBV5-4
CASSFAGADETQYF
TGTGCCAGCAGCTTTGCGGGGGCGGATGAGACCCAGTACTTC
>NA|TRBJ2-7|NA|TRBV11-1
CASSLSSSYEQYF
TGTGCCAGCAGCTTATCCTCTTCCTACGAGCAGTACTTC
>NA|TRBJ1-2|NA|TRBV28
CASSLQGPYGYTF
TGTGCCAGCAGCCTACAGGGCCCCTATGGCTACACCTTC
>NA|TRBJ2-7|NA|TRBV2
CAIRDYEQYF
TGTGCCATCCGAGACTACGAGCAGTACTTC
>TRBD1|TRBJ1-2|NA|TRBV4-1
CASSQVWGQGDPHGYTF
TGCGCCAGCAGCCAAGTTTGGGGACAGGGGGACCCACATGGCTACACCTTC
>TRBD1|TRBJ1-3|NA|TRBV6-5
CASSLGQGENTIYF
TGTGCCAGCAGTTTGGGGCAGGGGGAAAACACCATATATTTT
>NA|TRBJ1-2|NA|TRBV6-5
CASKPKDGSNYGYTF
TGTGCCAGCAAACCGAAGGACGGATCTAACTATGGCTACACCTTC
>TRBD2|TRBJ2-7|NA|TRBV5-6
CASSATSGIPYEQYF
TGTGCCAGCAGCGCAACTAGCGGTATTCCCTACGAGCAGTACTTC
>NA|TRBJ2-1|NA|TRBV15
CATSRDLEREWAYNEQFF
TGTGCCACCAGCAGAGATTTAGAACGGGAGTGGGCCTACAATGAGCAGTTCTTC
>NA|TRBJ1-5|NA|TRBV6-1
CASSQRRDNQPQHF
TGTGCCAGCAGTCAAAGACGGGACAATCAGCCCCAGCATTTT
>TRBD1|TRBJ1-6|NA|TRBV27
CASSPGQLNSPLHF
TGTGCCAGCAGTCCGGGACAGTTAAATTCACCCCTCCACTTT
>TRBD2|TRBJ2-1|once|TRBV7-9
CASSYLSGSYNEQFF
TGTGCCAGCAGCTACCTTAGCGGGAGTTACAATGAGCAGTTCTTC
>TRBD2|TRBJ2-1|once|TRBV15
CATSPRGGPSGVNEQFF
TGTGCCACCAGCCCCCGCGGGGGGCCTAGCGGGGTCAATGAGCAGTTCTTC
>NA|TRBJ1-5|NA|TRBV6-6
CASSYRGSNQPQHF
TGTGCCAGCAGTTACAGGGGAAGCAATCAGCCCCAGCATTTT
>NA|TRBJ2-4|NA|TRBV19
CASSIDGGRKNIQYF
TGTGCCAGTAGTATAGACGGGGGCCGCAAAAACATTCAGTACTTC
>NA|TRBJ2-7|NA|TRBV29-1
CSVSHAGDEQYF
TGCAGCGTATCCCATGCAGGCGACGAGCAGTACTTC
>TRBD2|TRBJ2-3|once|TRBV9
CASSVGLAGAEDTQYF
TGTGCCAGCAGCGTAGGTTTAGCGGGAGCGGAAGATACGCAGTATTTT
>NA|TRBJ2-3|NA|TRBV7-9
CASSAYLDTQYF
TGTGCCAGCTCAGCTTATTTAGATACGCAGTATTTT
>TRBD1|TRBJ2-7|NA|TRBV27
CASSPRRTGYEQYF
TGTGCCAGCAGTCCGCGTCGGACAGGCTACGAGCAGTACTTC
>NA|TRBJ1-2|NA|TRBV28
CAINGGASGYTF
TGTGCCATCAATGGGGGGGCTAGTGGCTACACCTTC
>NA|TRBJ1-2|NA|TRBV2
CASMVETATNYGYTF
TGTGCCAGCATGGTGGAGACGGCAACTAACTATGGCTACACCTTC
>NA|TRBJ2-7|NA|TRBV7-9
CASSSRDSDGQYF
TGTGCCAGCAGCTCTCGGGACTCTGATGGGCAGTACTTC
>NA|TRBJ1-2|NA|TRBV27
CASSSSDFAWEGGYTF
TGTGCCAGCAGTTCCTCGGACTTCGCATGGGAAGGTGGCTACACCTTC
>NA|TRBJ1-1|NA|TRBV28
CASSSPGEAFF
TGTGCCAGCAGTTCTCCGGGTGAAGCTTTCTTT
>NA|TRBJ1-5|NA|TRBV2
CASSAGAGQPQHF
TGTGCCAGCAGCGCCGGGGCGGGCCAGCCCCAGCATTTT
>NA|TRBJ1-1|few|TRBV21-1
CASSKAGCLVTEAFF
TGTGCCAGCAGCAAAGCTGGGTGTTTAGTCACTGAAGCTTTCTTT